This T cell receptor (beta chain) derives from a study of shared clonotypes between healthy human individuals. Study-wide results and caveats: The study generally estimated greater richness for naive than memory subsets.

The trim removed 7 bases at V and 9 bases at J, leaving 13 bases unmatched. This CDR3 spans 15 amino acids. Germline CDR1 and CDR2: LGHNA and YNFKEQ. The genomic DNA of each subset was split evenly across several immunoSEQ plates. The table came from immunoSEQ multiplex PCR; TCRdb's copy has only in-frame clones and leaves some out. The table lists millions of clones, approximately 94% of them singletons. Notes on this clone: Its target is unknown.

Positively selected for CCR7, the CD45RO-negative cells used as naive CD8 cells excluded terminally differentiated effector memory CD45RA+ cells. This receptor was taken from a man younger than 35 in good health. The sequencing sample was made of naive CD8+ T cells sorted from blood. The chain is built from TRBV4-2 and TRBJ2-3, with 10 bases identical to TRBD2. For the CDR3, the DNA is TGTGCCAGCATGACGTGTAGCGGGAGGTGGGAAACGCAGTATTTT. Encoded protein: CASMTCSGRWETQYF.